These 23 T cell receptor beta chains were all obtained from the same sample, sequenced in a study of T cells after yellow fever vaccination. MiXCR was run by TCRdb on the 5' RACE reads, yielding one entry per CDR3 protein. The sample records some 100,000 distinct CDR3 sequences, around 7.2% being singletons. The input for sequencing was CD4+ T cells sorted from PBMCs, taken approximately 47 days after the first yellow fever vaccination. The origin of the receptors is a man aged 18 to 29 who received the YFV17D yellow fever vaccine.

This clonotype was observed at least ten times. This rearrangement joins TRBV5-1 to TRBJ2-7; no firm D call. V dropped 0 bases and J dropped 1 base, with 11 bases sitting between them. CDR1 SGHRS and CDR2 YFSETQ come from the germline V gene. This CDR3 has 15 amino acids. Here the CDR3 DNA reads TGCGCCAGCAGCTTGGCCGACTTCGAGTCCTACGAGCAGTACGTC. As protein: CASSLADFESYEQYV.

This clonotype was seen more than once but under ten times. V is TRBV7-2 and J is TRBJ1-2, with D possibly TRBD1 on 6 matching bases. V lost 1 base to trimming and J lost 2 bases, with 8 bases between them. The V gene's germline CDR1 is SGHTA and CDR2 FQGNSA. CDR3 length: 14 amino acids. CDR3 residues: CASSLETGNYGYTF. The CDR3 DNA sequence: TGTGCCAGCAGCTTAGAGACAGGCAACTATGGCTACACCTTC.

This clonotype was recorded a few times. The chain couples TRBV6-2 or TRBV6-3 to TRBJ1-5; tentatively, D is TRBD1 (5 bases). The germline V and J ends were trimmed by 6 bases and 6 bases, with 9 bases remaining between them. The length of the CDR3 is 12 residues. Germline CDR1 is MNHEY and CDR2 is SVGEGT. CDR3 loop: CASSLGAQPQHF. The CDR3 nucleotides read TGTGCCAGCAGCCTCGGGGCTCAGCCCCAGCATTTT.

As concerns this clonotype: Possible read error: a much larger clone is one base away. The chain joins TRBV5-1 to TRBJ2-5, with a possible D match to TRBD1 (6 bases). Germline loops: CDR1 SGHRS, CDR2 YFSETQ. The CDR3 is 14 amino acids. DNA for the CDR3: TGCGCCAGCAGCCCGCAGGGGTACCAAGAGAACCAGTACTTC. As protein: CASSPQGYQENQYF.

This clonotype was counted many times. The CDR3 DNA reads TGTGCCAGCAGCCAAGATGCGGGTTGGTCCGGGGAGCTGTTTTTT. Translated, it gives CASSQDAGWSGELFF. V gene TRBV4-2 combines with J gene TRBJ2-2; a possible D gene is TRBD2 (5 bases). V lost 0 bases and J lost 6, with 11 bases in between. Germline assignment: CDR1 LGHNA and CDR2 YNFKEQ. CDR3 length: 15 amino acids.

Many counts were recorded for this clonotype. The chain recombines TRBV5-1 with TRBJ2-1; 7 bases match TRBD2. CDR3 size: 15 residues. V was clipped by 4 bases and J by 3 bases; unmatched bases: 7. The V gene's germline CDR1 is SGHRS and CDR2 YFSETQ. In DNA, the CDR3 is TGCGCCAGCAGCCCCTCCAGCGGGGTCTACAATGAGCAGTTCTTC. This gives the protein CASSPSSGVYNEQFF.

With regard to this clonotype: Possible read error: a much larger clone is one base away. Here the CDR3 reads CASRRGLAGHNEQFF. The CDR3 DNA reads TGTGCCAGCAGAAGGGGACTAGCGGGCCACAATGAGCAGTTCTTC. This rearrangement joins TRBV7-2 to TRBJ2-1, with 12 nucleotides matching TRBD2. The CDR3 extends over 15 amino acids. The J segment lost 5 bases and the V segment lost 6 bases, leaving 5 bases of the junction unmatched. Germline CDR1 is SGHTA and CDR2 is FQGNSA.

At least ten counts were recorded for this clonotype. The chain has TRBV11-2 and TRBJ2-3; 9 positions agree with TRBD2. Germline values: CDR1 SGHAT, CDR2 FQNNGV. The CDR3 consists of 18 residues. The V gene end was trimmed by 4 bases and the J gene end by 2 bases; junction bases not matched to a gene: 13. The CDR3 DNA follows: TGTGCCAGCAGCTCCCCAAGGGGTAGCGGGGGTTTCACAGATACGCAGTATTTT. This gives the protein CASSSPRGSGGFTDTQYF.

This clonotype was detected many times. This chain uses TRBV6-5 with TRBJ1-4, with D perhaps TRBD1 (6 bases). The CDR3 is made up of 16 amino acids. The ends were cut back, 4 bases at V and 17 bases at J, with 29 bases in the middle. Germline V gene data show CDR1 as MNHEY and CDR2 as SVGAGI. This CDR3 is CASSSSPARGGGPLFF. The CDR3 DNA is TGTGCCAGCAGTTCAAGCCCCGCCAGGGGTGGAGGCCCCCTTTTTTTT.

This clonotype occurred many times. V and J are TRBV7-3 and TRBJ1-2; no clear D. The germline V and J ends were trimmed by 3 bases and 3 bases, with 8 bases remaining between them. Germline V gives CDR1 SGHTA, CDR2 FQGTGA. The CDR3 consists of 13 residues. The CDR3 here is CASSFDNYYGYTF. The CDR3 DNA follows: TGTGCCAGCAGCTTCGACAATTACTATGGCTACACCTTC. The entire variable domain, with the rest obtained from reference TRBV7-3 and TRBJ1-2, is as follows: GAGVSQTPSNKVTEKGKYVELRCDPISGHTALYWYRQSLGQGPEFLIYFQGTGAADDSGLPNDRFFAVRPEGSVSTLKIQRTERGDSAVYLCASSFDNYYGYTFGSGTRLTVV.

Concerning this clonotype: One base away lies a much larger clone, so this may be a sequencing read error. J is TRBJ2-5 and V is TRBV20-1; 9 nucleotides agree with TRBD2. The CDR3 extends over 14 amino acids. The V gene's germline CDR1 is DFQATT and CDR2 SNEGSKA (reference sequence). CDR3 region: CCAAAGGRWETQYF. The CDR3 DNA sequence: TGCTGTGCGGCTGCGGGGGGGCGATGGGAGACCCAGTACTTC.

This clonotype was counted ten times or more. The chain carries TRBV20-1 and TRBJ2-3; TRBD1 aligns across 11 bases. This CDR3 comprises 13 residues. The germline V gene has CDR1 DFQATT and CDR2 SNEGSKA (reference sequence). V dropped 8 bases and J dropped 4; count of bases not matched to a gene: 5. The CDR3 coding sequence is TGCAGTTATGGACAGGGGGCCCCAGATACGCAGTATTTT. Its translation is CSYGQGAPDTQYF.

This clonotype was observed many times. The rearrangement joins TRBV4-1 to TRBJ2-7; 9 nucleotides agree with TRBD1. V was clipped by 4 bases and J by 1 base; unmatched bases: 5. There are 15 residues in the CDR3. Germline lookup yields CDR1 MGHRA and CDR2 YSYEKL. CDR3 nucleotide sequence: TGCGCCAGCAGCCCGGGACAGGGACCTTCCTACGAGCAGTACGTC. This translates into CASSPGQGPSYEQYV.

This clonotype was observed at least ten times. The chain employs TRBV6-2 or TRBV6-3 and TRBJ2-1; tentative D call: TRBD1 (6 bases). CDR1 is MNHEY, CDR2 SVGEGT, per germline. The V and J ends lost 10 bases and 5 bases respectively, with 21 bases between them. The CDR3 loop spans 15 amino acids. The CDR3 here is CATSWGQPPDNEQFF. The DNA for the CDR3 is TGTGCCACCTCCTGGGGGCAGCCCCCTGACAATGAGCAGTTCTTC.

This clonotype has at least ten counts. The chain links TRBV4-1 to TRBJ2-7; TRBD1 aligns across 9 bases. CDR1 is MGHRA and CDR2 is YSYEKL in the germline V gene. V trimming: 1 base; J trimming: 4 bases; junction bases outside the gene matches: 8. The CDR3 extends over 16 amino acids. The CDR3 DNA is TGCGCCAGCAGCCAAGTAAGAGGACAGGGGATTTACGAGCAGTACTTC. It yields the protein CASSQVRGQGIYEQYF.

This clonotype was detected ten times or more. This chain connects TRBV20-1 to TRBJ2-7, with TRBD1 matching over 7 bases. Germline loops: CDR1 DFQATT, CDR2 SNEGSKA (reference sequence). The CDR3 runs to 11 residues. The ends lost 5 bases at V and 7 bases at J; junction bases unmatched: 5. The CDR3, as DNA: TGCAGTGCTCGACAGGGTGGAGAGCAGTACGTC. Residues: CSARQGGEQYV.

In this sample, this clonotype turned up many times. This chain connects TRBV20-1 to TRBJ1-1; no clear D. CDR3 length: 18 amino acids. Per the germline V gene, CDR1 is DFQATT and CDR2 is SNEGSKA (reference sequence). Trimming stripped 2 bases from V and 0 bases from J, with 22 bases between. The CDR3 loop is CSARRSVEHLNMNTEAFF. CDR3 DNA: TGCAGTGCTAGAAGATCGGTGGAACACCTAAACATGAACACTGAAGCTTTCTTT.

In its sample, this clonotype was seen many times. This sequence joins TRBV29-1 and TRBJ2-1, with 10 bases lining up with TRBD2. Germline-derived CDR1 and CDR2 are SQVTM and ANQGSEA. The V and J ends lost 5 bases and 4 bases, in that order; junction bases with no gene match: 5. The CDR3 has 14 amino acids. CDR3 nucleotides: TGCAGCGTTACACGTAGCGGGGGGTACAATGAGCAGTTCTTC. This gives the protein CSVTRSGGYNEQFF.

The chain is built from TRBV7-2 and TRBJ2-3; 12 bases are shared with TRBD2. The V and J ends lost 3 bases and 5 bases, in that order; junction bases with no gene match: 3. The CDR3 loop spans 15 amino acids. The germline V gene has CDR1 SGHTA and CDR2 FQGNSA. The CDR3 DNA sequence: TGTGCCAGCAGCTTGCGACTAGCGGGGGTAGATACGCAGTATTTT. Its protein is CASSLRLAGVDTQYF.

This clonotype was seen ten or more times. J is TRBJ2-7 and V is TRBV4-3; a possible D gene is TRBD2 (5 bases). Germline CDR1 LGHNA, CDR2 YSLEER. V gave up 0 bases and J gave up 12 bases, with 18 bases separating them. The CDR3 covers 14 residues. The CDR3 DNA follows: TGCGCCAGCAGCCAAGATCAAGTGAGGGCCCGGCTGTACTTC. Its translation: CASSQDQVRARLYF.

This clonotype was detected many times. This rearrangement joins TRBV5-5 to TRBJ2-5, with D unresolved. CDR3 length equals 12 residues. CDR1 is SGHKS and CDR2 is YYEKEE in the germline V gene (reference sequence). The V gene lost 7 bases and the J gene lost 0 bases, with 7 bases spanning the gap. The CDR3 region is CASGPNQETQYF. For the CDR3, the DNA is TGTGCCAGCGGGCCCAACCAAGAGACCCAGTACTTC.

This clonotype was seen repeatedly, ten times or more. The V gene is TRBV5-1, the J gene TRBJ2-7, with D perhaps TRBD2 (6 bases). The CDR3 has 16 residues. V lost 0 bases, J lost 0 bases, and 13 bases lay in between. Germline loops: CDR1 SGHRS, CDR2 YFSETQ. This CDR3 reads CASSLEGGVSSYEQYF. CDR3 DNA: TGCGCCAGCAGCTTGGAGGGCGGGGTAAGCTCCTACGAGCAGTACTTC.

The sample holds many counts of this clonotype. The genes are TRBV7-9 and TRBJ2-1; 10 bases align to TRBD2. CDR3 length: 16 residues. The V gene's germline CDR1 is SEHNR and CDR2 FQNEAQ (reference sequence). The ends lost 6 bases at V and 2 bases at J; junction bases unmatched: 7. The CDR3 coding sequence is TGTGCCAGCAGTCATACTAGCGGGGAGACCTACAATGAGCAGTTCTTC. As protein: CASSHTSGETYNEQFF.